The subject of this entry is one T cell receptor (beta chain). The target of this receptor is not known. For every CD8+ T cell subset, approximately 330,000 cells were flow-sorted straight into RLT lysis buffer, and each subset was sorted in triplicate. Naive CD8+ T cells were defined stringently as CD45RO-CCR7+CD27+CD95- to exclude memory contaminants. Using standard density gradient centrifugation, peripheral blood mononuclear cells were isolated from buffy coats. A FACSAria III was used to flow-sort naive CD8+ T cells into CXCR3-negative and CXCR3-positive populations. Total RNA was extracted from sorted cells with an RNeasy Mini Kit. The record originates from a study of CXCR3-negative and CXCR3-positive naive CD8 T cells (dated by TCRdb to the late 2010s). In the study overall: In total, roughly 140 million TRB reads were obtained, which works out to roughly 1.5 +/- 0.3 million reads per library. The diversity and physicochemical repertoire analyses included eleven to twelve donors pooled from two independent experiments. Naive subsets from 5 donors and memory cells from 3 donors were included in the TRBV-TRBJ cluster analysis. What the study reported, not specific to this receptor: Both naive subsets had comparably high repertoire diversity, while memory CD8+ T cells had much lower repertoire diversity. Because surface CD5, which is linked to self-reactivity in mice, was comparable between the naive subsets, TCR interaction strength was also inferred from the physicochemical properties of TRB CDR3s. Freshly isolated PBMCs were used for most assays because CXCR3 expression went down partially after cryopreservation. Within the same donor, TRBV-TRBJ usage looked similar between naive CXCR3-negative and CXCR3-positive cells, but memory cells had distinct patterns. Compared with CXCR3-negative naive cells, CXCR3-positive naive cells had TRB CDR3s with higher hydrophobicity (lower Kidera factor 4), lower energy, and higher strength and volume indices.

For CDR1 and CDR2, the germline V gene lists MNHEY and SVGEGT. The CDR3 spans 12 residues, from the cysteine through the phenylalanine. No DNA appears here. The sequencer listed for this sample is NextSeq 550. The Human TCR Profiling Kit (MiLaboratory) was used to prepare UMI-labeled 5' RACE TRB cDNA libraries. The full amount of extracted RNA was used for cDNA synthesis, and the full amount of resulting cDNA was used for PCR amplification. Libraries were prepared in parallel with an identical number of PCR cycles. As for how the authors treated the data: MIGEC and MiXCR extracted about 48,000 +/- 9,800 unique UMI-labeled TRB cDNA molecules per library, requiring at least two reads per UMI. On average, about 40,000 +/- 10,000 functional in-frame TRB CDR3 nucleotide clonotypes lacking stop codons were found per library. Diversity metrics, including normalized Shannon-Wiener and Chao1, were computed in VDJtools after downsampling to 5000 UMI-labeled TRB molecules per sample. For the central five CDR3 residues, VDJtools calculated physicochemical properties weighted by clonotype size, namely interaction energy, strength, volume and Kidera factor 4. TCRdb reprocessed the reads and lists each CDR3 protein sequence as a single entry, with no DNA. What appears here as the V and J calls and clone size reflects TCRdb's work, not the paper's. For this sample, the table gives about 66,000 distinct CDR3 sequences. The ten top clones hold about 4.4% of the sample.

The receptor comes from a human donor in good health. Some clones in this sample may be carry-over from other donors' samples. The sample consisted of naive CXCR3- CD8+ T cells from blood. Per the publication, the cell subset or site label means: CD45RO-CCR7+CD27+CD95- naive CD8+ T cells lacking CXCR3 (TNR3-). The rearranged chain carries TRBV6-2 or TRBV6-3 and TRBJ2-7. The CDR3 protein sequence reads: CASSLETYEQYF.